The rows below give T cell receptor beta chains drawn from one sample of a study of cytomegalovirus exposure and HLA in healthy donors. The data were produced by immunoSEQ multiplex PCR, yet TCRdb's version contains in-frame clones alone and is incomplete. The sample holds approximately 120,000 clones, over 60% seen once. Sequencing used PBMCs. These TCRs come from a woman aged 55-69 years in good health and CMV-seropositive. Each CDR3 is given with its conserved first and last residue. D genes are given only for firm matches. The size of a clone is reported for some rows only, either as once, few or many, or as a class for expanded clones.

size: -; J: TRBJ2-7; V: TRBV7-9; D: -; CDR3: CASSLVASSYEQYF; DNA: TGTGCCAGCAGCTTAGTGGCTAGCTCCTACGAGCAGTACTTC
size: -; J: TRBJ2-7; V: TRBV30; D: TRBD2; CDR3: CAWSRAPSGKVYEQYF; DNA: TGTGCCTGGAGTCGGGCCCCTAGCGGGAAGGTCTACGAGCAGTACTTC
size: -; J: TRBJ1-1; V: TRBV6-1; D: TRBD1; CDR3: CASSGGRQGQTEAFF; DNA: TGTGCCAGCAGTGGGGGGCGACAGGGCCAGACTGAAGCTTTCTTT
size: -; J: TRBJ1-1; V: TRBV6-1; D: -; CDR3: CASVTGLGGVEAFF; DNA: TGTGCCAGTGTTACGGGACTAGGGGGTGTAGAAGCTTTCTTT
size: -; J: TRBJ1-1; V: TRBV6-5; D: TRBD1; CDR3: CASRQTGGTEAFF; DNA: TGTGCCAGCAGACAGACAGGGGGAACTGAAGCTTTCTTT
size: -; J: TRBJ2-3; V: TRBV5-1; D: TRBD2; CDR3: CASSFQLAGGGTDTQYF; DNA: TGCGCCAGCAGCTTCCAGCTAGCGGGAGGTGGCACAGATACGCAGTATTTT
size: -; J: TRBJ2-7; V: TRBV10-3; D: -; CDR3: CAISEGTFSYEQYF; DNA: TGTGCCATCAGTGAAGGGACTTTCTCCTACGAGCAGTACTTC
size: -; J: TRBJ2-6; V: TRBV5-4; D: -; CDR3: CASSLESRHLSGANVLTF; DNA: TGTGCCAGCAGCTTAGAATCGAGACATCTCTCTGGGGCCAACGTCCTGACTTTC
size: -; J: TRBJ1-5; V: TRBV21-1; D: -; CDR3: CASSKVEGLSNQPQHF; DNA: TGTGCCAGCAGCAAAGTTGAGGGTTTAAGCAATCAGCCCCAGCATTTT
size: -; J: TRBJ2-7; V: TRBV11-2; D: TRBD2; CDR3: CASSLTLAGGREQYF; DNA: TGTGCCAGCAGCTTAACGCTAGCGGGAGGGCGGGAGCAGTACTTC
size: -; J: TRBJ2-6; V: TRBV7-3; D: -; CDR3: CASSTSSGANVLTF; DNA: TGTGCCAGCAGCACAAGCTCTGGGGCCAACGTCCTGACTTTC
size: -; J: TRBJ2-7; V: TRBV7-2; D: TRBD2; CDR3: CASSSGLAGEYEQYF; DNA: TGTGCCAGCAGCTCGGGACTAGCGGGGGAGTACGAGCAGTACTTC
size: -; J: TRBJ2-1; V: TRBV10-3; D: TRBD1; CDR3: CAISGQGNEQFF; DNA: TGTGCCATCAGTGGACAGGGGAATGAGCAGTTCTTC
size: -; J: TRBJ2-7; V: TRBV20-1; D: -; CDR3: CSVERAGEQYF; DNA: TGCAGTGTAGAAAGGGCGGGTGAGCAGTACTTC
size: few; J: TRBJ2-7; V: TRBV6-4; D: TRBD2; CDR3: CASSDSSSGRFSYEQYF; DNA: TGTGCCAGCAGTGACTCAAGTAGCGGGAGGTTCTCCTACGAGCAGTACTTC
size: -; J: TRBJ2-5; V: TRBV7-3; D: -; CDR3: CASSPQEGSFGTQYF; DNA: TGTGCCAGCAGCCCACAGGAGGGGTCGTTTGGGACCCAGTACTTC
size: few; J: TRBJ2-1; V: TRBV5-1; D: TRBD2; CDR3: CASSGGTSGANNEQFF; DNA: TGCGCCAGCAGCGGGGGGACTAGCGGGGCAAACAATGAGCAGTTCTTC
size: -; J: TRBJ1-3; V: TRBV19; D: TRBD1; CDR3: CASSAIGQAISGNTIYF; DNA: TGTGCCTCCTCAGCAATCGGACAGGCGATCTCTGGAAACACCATATATTTT
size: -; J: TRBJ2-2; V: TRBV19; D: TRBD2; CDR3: CASSSLLAGWDTGELFF; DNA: TGTGCCAGTAGCTCCTTACTAGCGGGGTGGGACACCGGGGAGCTGTTTTTT
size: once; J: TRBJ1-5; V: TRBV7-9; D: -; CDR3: CASSRGGGASNQPQHF; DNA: TGTGCCAGCAGCCGCGGGGGTGGGGCGAGCAATCAGCCCCAGCATTTT
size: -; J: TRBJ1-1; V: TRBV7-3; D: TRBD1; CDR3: CASSSGQGVGKTEAFF; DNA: TGTGCCAGCAGCTCCGGACAGGGGGTTGGTAAAACTGAAGCTTTCTTT
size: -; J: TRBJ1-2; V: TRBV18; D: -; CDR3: CASSPRRDTSNYGYTF; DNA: TGTGCCAGCTCACCACGCCGGGACACCTCTAACTATGGCTACACCTTC
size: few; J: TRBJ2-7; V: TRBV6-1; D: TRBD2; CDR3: CASSTGLAGASEQYF; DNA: TGTGCCAGCAGTACAGGTCTAGCGGGAGCATCCGAGCAGTACTTC
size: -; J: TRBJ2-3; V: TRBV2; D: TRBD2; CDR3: CASRRASGASTDTQYF; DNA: TGTGCCAGCAGAAGGGCTAGCGGGGCTAGCACAGATACGCAGTATTTT
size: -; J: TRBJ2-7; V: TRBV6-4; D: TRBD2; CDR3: CASSDLRTGGTSLGDEQYF; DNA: TGTGCCAGCAGTGACCTACGGACAGGAGGGACTAGCTTGGGTGACGAGCAGTACTTC
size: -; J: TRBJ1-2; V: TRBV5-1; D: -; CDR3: CASSLGGQSNYGYTF; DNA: TGCGCCAGCAGCTTGGGGGGGCAAAGTAACTATGGCTACACCTTC
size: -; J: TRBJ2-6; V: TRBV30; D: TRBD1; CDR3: CAFGTASSGANVLTF; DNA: TGTGCCTTTGGGACAGCATCCTCTGGGGCCAACGTCCTGACTTTC
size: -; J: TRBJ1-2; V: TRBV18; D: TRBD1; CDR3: CASSAQESGTGAYGYTF; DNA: TGTGCCAGCTCAGCTCAGGAATCCGGGACAGGGGCCTATGGCTACACCTTC
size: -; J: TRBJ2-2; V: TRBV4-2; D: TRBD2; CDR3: CASSQRVAGLHGELFF; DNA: TGTGCCAGCAGCCAAAGAGTAGCGGGATTGCACGGGGAGCTGTTTTTT
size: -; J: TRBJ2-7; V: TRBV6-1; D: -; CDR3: CASSEVISGAYEQYF; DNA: TGTGCCAGCAGTGAAGTAATTTCCGGGGCCTACGAGCAGTACTTC
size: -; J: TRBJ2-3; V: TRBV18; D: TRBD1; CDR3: CASSLTGGTDTQYF; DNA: TGTGCCAGCTCACTAACAGGGGGCACAGATACGCAGTATTTT
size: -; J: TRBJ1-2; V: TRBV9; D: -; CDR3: CASSVATRGGYTF; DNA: TGTGCCAGCAGCGTAGCTACCAGGGGCGGCTACACCTTC
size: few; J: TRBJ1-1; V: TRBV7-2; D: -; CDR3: CASSPRGGRNTEAFF; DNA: TGTGCCAGCAGCCCGCGCGGAGGGAGGAACACTGAAGCTTTCTTT
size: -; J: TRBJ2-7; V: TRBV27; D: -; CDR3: CASSRRLAYEQYF; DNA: TGTGCCAGCAGCCGAAGACTAGCCTACGAGCAGTACTTC
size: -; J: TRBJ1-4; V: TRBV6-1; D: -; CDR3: CASGPAGTNEKLFF; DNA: TGTGCCAGCGGCCCGGCAGGGACTAATGAAAAACTGTTTTTT
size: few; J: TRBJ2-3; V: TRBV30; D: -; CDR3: CAWSVSDTQYF; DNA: TGTGCCTGGAGTGTGTCTGATACGCAGTATTTT
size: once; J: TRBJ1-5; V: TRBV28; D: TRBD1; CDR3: CASSSGQVQFPQHF; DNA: TGTGCCAGCAGTTCCGGACAGGTCCAGTTTCCCCAGCATTTT
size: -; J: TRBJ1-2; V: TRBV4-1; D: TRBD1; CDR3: CASSQERQGANYGYTF; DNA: TGCGCCAGCAGCCAAGAGCGGCAGGGGGCAAACTATGGCTACACCTTC
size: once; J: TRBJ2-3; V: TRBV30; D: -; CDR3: CAWRGSRGQGKDTQYF; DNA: TGTGCCTGGAGAGGAAGTCGCGGGCAGGGGAAAGATACGCAGTATTTT
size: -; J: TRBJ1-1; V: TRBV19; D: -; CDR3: CASSDLAGQKAFF; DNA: TGTGCCAGTAGTGACCTAGCGGGACAAAAAGCTTTCTTT
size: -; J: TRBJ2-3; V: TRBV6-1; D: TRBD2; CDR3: CASSRGGVGWDTQYF; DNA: TGTGCCAGCAGTCGGGGGGGGGTCGGATGGGATACGCAGTATTTT
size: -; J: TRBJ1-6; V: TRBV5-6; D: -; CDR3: CASSSRGTNSPLHF; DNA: TGTGCCAGCAGCTCGCGCGGGACCAATTCACCCCTCCACTTT
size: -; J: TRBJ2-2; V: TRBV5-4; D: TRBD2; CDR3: CASSFGLAGENGELFF; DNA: TGTGCCAGCAGCTTCGGACTAGCGGGGGAAAACGGGGAGCTGTTTTTT
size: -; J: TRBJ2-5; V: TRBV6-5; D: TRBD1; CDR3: CAIRTGTETQYF; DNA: TGTGCCATCCGGACAGGGACGGAGACCCAGTACTTC
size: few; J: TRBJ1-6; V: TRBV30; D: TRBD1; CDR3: CACQQGAGDSPLHF; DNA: TGTGCCTGCCAACAGGGGGCGGGGGATTCACCCCTCCACTTT